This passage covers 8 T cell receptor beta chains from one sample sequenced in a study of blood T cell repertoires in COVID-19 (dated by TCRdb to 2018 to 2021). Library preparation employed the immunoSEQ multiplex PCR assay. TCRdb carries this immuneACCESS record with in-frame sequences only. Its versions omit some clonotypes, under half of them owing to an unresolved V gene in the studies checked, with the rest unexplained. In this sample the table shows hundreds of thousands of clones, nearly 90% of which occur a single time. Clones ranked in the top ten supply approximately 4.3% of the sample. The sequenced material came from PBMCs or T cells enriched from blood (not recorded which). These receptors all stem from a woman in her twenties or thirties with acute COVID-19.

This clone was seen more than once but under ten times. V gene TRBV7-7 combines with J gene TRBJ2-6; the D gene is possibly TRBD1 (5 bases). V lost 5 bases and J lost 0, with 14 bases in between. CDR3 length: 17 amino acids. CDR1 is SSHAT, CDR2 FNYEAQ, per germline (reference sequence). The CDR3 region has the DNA TGTGCCAGCAGCCCAAGGACAATTGGCTCTGGGGCCAACGTCCTGACTTTC. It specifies CASSPRTIGSGANVLTF.

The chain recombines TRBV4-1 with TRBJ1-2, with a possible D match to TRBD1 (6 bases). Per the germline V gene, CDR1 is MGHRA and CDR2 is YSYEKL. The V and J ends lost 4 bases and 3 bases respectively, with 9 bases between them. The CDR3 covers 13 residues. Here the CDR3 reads CASSPGGDYGYTF. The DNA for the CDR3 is TGCGCCAGCAGCCCGGGGGGCGACTATGGCTACACCTTC.

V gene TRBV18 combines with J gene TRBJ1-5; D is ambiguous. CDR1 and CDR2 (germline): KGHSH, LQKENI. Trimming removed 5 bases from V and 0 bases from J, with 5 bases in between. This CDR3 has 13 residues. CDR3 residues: CASSGHSNQPQHF. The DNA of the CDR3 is TGTGCCAGCTCAGGGCATAGCAATCAGCCCCAGCATTTT.

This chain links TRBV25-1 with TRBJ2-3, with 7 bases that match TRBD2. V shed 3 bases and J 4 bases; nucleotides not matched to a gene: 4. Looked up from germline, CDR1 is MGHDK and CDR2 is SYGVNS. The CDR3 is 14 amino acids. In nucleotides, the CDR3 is TGTGCCAGCAGTGACCCCGGGGGGTCAGATACGCAGTATTTT. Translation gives CASSDPGGSDTQYF. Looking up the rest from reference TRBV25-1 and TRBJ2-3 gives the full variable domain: EADIYQTPRYLVIGTGKKITLECSQTMGHDKMYWYQQDPGMELHLIHYSYGVNSTEKGDLSSESTVSRIRTEHFPLTLESARPSHTSQYLCASSDPGGSDTQYFGPGTRLTVL.

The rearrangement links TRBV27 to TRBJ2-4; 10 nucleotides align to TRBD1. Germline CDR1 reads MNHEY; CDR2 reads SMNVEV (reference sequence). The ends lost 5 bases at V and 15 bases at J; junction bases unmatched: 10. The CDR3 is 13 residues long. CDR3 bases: TGTGCCAGCAGTCCCTCGACAGGGGGCCCGCGGTACTTC. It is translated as CASSPSTGGPRYF.

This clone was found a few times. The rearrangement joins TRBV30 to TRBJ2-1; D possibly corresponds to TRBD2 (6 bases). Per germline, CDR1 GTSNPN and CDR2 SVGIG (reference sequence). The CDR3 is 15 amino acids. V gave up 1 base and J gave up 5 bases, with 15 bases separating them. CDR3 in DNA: TGTGCCTGGAGTGACCTAGGACTAAATCACAATGAGCAGTTCTTC. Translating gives CAWSDLGLNHNEQFF.

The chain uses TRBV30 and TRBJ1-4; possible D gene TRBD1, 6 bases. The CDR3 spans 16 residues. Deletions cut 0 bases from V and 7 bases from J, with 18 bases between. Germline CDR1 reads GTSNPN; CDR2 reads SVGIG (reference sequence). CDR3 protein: CAWSVKVAGAVEKLFF. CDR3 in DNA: TGTGCCTGGAGTGTAAAAGTAGCAGGGGCGGTTGAAAAACTGTTTTTT.

The DNA of the CDR3 is TGTGCCAGCTCACGAGCGACAGGGGATGGCTACACCTTC. As protein: CASSRATGDGYTF. V and J are TRBV18 and TRBJ1-2; 8 bases match TRBD1. CDR1 and CDR2 (germline): KGHSH, LQKENI. Losses at the gene ends were 4 bases for V and 6 bases for J; bases not matched to a gene: 4. The CDR3 extends over 13 amino acids.